This T cell receptor (beta chain) was observed in a study of blood T cell repertoires in COVID-19 (dated by TCRdb to 2020 to 2021). Concerning the study at large: Samples covering the acute and convalescent phases of COVID-19 were provided by collaborators in the United States, Italy and Spain. The prospective study material was composed of cDNA or gDNA derived from T cells, B-cell-depleted T cells, or PBMCs. Subjects who had been exposed to COVID-19, were actively infected with it, or had recovered from it provided the deeply sampled blood TCRbeta repertoires that made up the dataset. The repertoires were made available in a free public database intended to serve as a resource for research on the immune response to SARS-CoV-2. Samples were obtained from the ongoing ImmuneRACE study (first 160 participants) and from about 1,300 subjects provided by 6 global collaborators. A de-identified subject ID, COVID-19 status, age in years and sex were almost always included in the sample metadata. Where available, HLA class I and class II types were taken from metadata supplied by the sample provider and were not determined by assay-based typing.

Details on this clone: The antigen it binds to is not known. No quality values exist for individual bases; no much larger clone is one base distant.

General conclusions and limits of the study: How much clinical and demographic metadata was included differed by source and by participant, and the metadata was provided uncurated.

Enrolling through a virtual design, the prospective study's participants ranged in age from roughly 18 to 90 years and lived across some 23 United States geographic areas. In the prospective study, participants were assigned to cohorts based on the clinical history participants reported in a screening survey and a study questionnaire. For ImmuneRACE Cohort 3, a participant was defined as recovered based on two consecutive negative NP/OP PCR tests, clearance by a healthcare professional, or resolution of symptoms. In the prospective study, whole blood, serum and a nasopharyngeal or oropharyngeal swab were collected from each participant by mobile phlebotomists. Prospective study participants could optionally give additional blood draws and questionnaires over an approximately two-month period. Before DNA extraction, blood samples from the prospective study were shipped at room temperature or frozen.

The immunoSEQ Assay, a bias-controlled multiplex PCR, was used to amplify TCRbeta CDR3 regions from genomic DNA. The published analysis was carried out like this. The number of nucleated cells in each sample was estimated by amplification of reference gene primers within the assay. To quantify the absolute abundance of each unique TCRbeta CDR3 rearrangement, sequence reads were collapsed and filtered. Productive Simpson clonality was computed per sample as the square root of Simpson's diversity index over productive rearrangements. TCRdb holds this immuneACCESS table with in-frame rearrangements only. Some clones are missing; in checked studies, unresolved V genes explain under half, and the rest has no known cause. V and J calls and clone size are copied from that table; D and trimming were computed from the DNA. This sample holds tens of thousands of clones; about 86% were observed only once. The top ten clones comprise 3.1% of the sample.

Based on the germline V gene, the CDR1 and CDR2 sequences are SGDLS and YYNGEE. Trimming at the junction amounts to 6 bases on V and 4 bases on J, and the germline ends lie 13 bases apart. Including cysteine and phenylalanine, the CDR3 has 13 amino acids. Only the CDR3 region is kept as DNA, spanning 39 bases read in frame from base 1. Sequencing used PBMCs or T cells enriched from blood (not recorded which). This chain is built from TRBV9 and TRBJ2-5; the D gene is perhaps TRBD2, on 7 matching bases. This receptor was taken from a woman aged 50 to 60 who had recovered from COVID-19. The CDR3: CASNRGAGETQYF. The DNA is as follows: TGTGCCAGCAATCGGGGGGCCGGAGAGACCCAGTACTTC.